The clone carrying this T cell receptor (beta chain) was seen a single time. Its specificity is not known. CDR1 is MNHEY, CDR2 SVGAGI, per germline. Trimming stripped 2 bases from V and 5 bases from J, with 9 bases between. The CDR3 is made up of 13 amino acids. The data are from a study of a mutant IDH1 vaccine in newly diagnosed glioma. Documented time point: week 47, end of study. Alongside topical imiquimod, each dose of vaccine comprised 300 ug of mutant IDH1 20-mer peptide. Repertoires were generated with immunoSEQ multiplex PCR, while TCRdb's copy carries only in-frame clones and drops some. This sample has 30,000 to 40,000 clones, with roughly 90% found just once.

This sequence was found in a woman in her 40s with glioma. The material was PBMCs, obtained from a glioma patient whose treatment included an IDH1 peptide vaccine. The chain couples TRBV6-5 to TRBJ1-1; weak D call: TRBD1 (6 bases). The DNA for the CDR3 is TGTGCCAGCAGTTACACCAGGGGAACTGAAGCTTTCTTT. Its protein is CASSYTRGTEAFF.